These T cell receptor beta chains were read from a single sample in a study of CD8 T cell repertoires and HIV-1 epitope variants. Assay used: immunoSEQ multiplex PCR; TCRdb lists only in-frame clones, some missing. The sample holds 90,000 or so clones, approximately 70% seen once. Material for sequencing was uncultured baseline CD8+ T cells from peripheral blood mononuclear cells (PBMCs). The receptors were gathered from a male donor with HIV. Each CDR3 is given without its conserved first and last residue.

j_gene: TRBJ1-6; v_gene: TRBV14; CDR3aa: ASSQETDIYSPLH
j_gene: TRBJ2-1; v_gene: TRBV5-4; CDR3aa: ASSSDRGGNEQF
j_gene: TRBJ1-2; v_gene: TRBV7-3; CDR3aa: ASSPRNNYGYT
j_gene: TRBJ2-4; v_gene: TRBV15; CDR3aa: ATSRSGRQPQNIQY
j_gene: TRBJ1-4; v_gene: TRBV25-1; CDR3aa: ASSEYGTGRDEKLF
j_gene: TRBJ1-2; v_gene: TRBV6-6; CDR3aa: ASSPRDGGGYT
j_gene: TRBJ2-2; v_gene: TRBV5-6; CDR3aa: ASLGQGLTGELF
j_gene: TRBJ1-6; v_gene: TRBV5-4; CDR3aa: ASSGFPNGSPLH
j_gene: TRBJ1-2; v_gene: TRBV18; CDR3aa: ASSLRTDQVDGYT
j_gene: TRBJ1-2; v_gene: TRBV6-4; CDR3aa: ASSDSGAYGYT
j_gene: TRBJ1-5; v_gene: TRBV6-6; CDR3aa: ASSYISNQPQH
j_gene: TRBJ1-2; v_gene: TRBV9; CDR3aa: ASSVGSGTGRYGYT
j_gene: TRBJ2-3; v_gene: TRBV7-9; CDR3aa: ASTHSLASTDTQY
j_gene: TRBJ2-1; v_gene: TRBV7-2; CDR3aa: ASSLPWGEQF
j_gene: TRBJ1-4; v_gene: TRBV7-2; CDR3aa: ASSQTPSGEKLF
j_gene: TRBJ2-7; v_gene: TRBV6-5; CDR3aa: ASSWGGPTYEQY
j_gene: TRBJ2-3; v_gene: TRBV7-3; CDR3aa: ASSSQGPDTQY